A selection of T cell receptor beta chains follows, all from one sample in a study of cytomegalovirus exposure and HLA in healthy donors. Profiled with immunoSEQ multiplex PCR; TCRdb holds only in-frame clones, not every one. The table has some 140,000 clones, 66% seen once. Specimen: PBMCs. These receptors were taken from a human donor in good health. CDR3s include the opening cysteine and the closing phenylalanine or tryptophan. D genes are given only for firm matches. Not every row has a clone size; where given, it reads once, few, many or a size class.

clone size: -
D gene: TRBD1
V gene: TRBV9
CDR3 length: 14
J gene: TRBJ1-4
CDR3 DNA: TGTGCCAGCAGCCTCGGGACAGGGCCTGAAAAACTGTTTTTT
CDR3 protein: CASSLGTGPEKLFF

clone size: once
D gene: TRBD1
V gene: TRBV4-2
CDR3 length: 16
J gene: TRBJ2-2
CDR3 DNA: TGTGCCAGCAGCCACCCGCGACAGGGTGGCACCGGGGAGCTGTTTTTT
CDR3 protein: CASSHPRQGGTGELFF

clone size: once
D gene: -
V gene: TRBV29-1
CDR3 length: 12
J gene: TRBJ1-1
CDR3 DNA: TGCAGCGTTCGGGGGGGGTACACTGAAGCTTTCTTT
CDR3 protein: CSVRGGYTEAFF

clone size: -
D gene: -
V gene: TRBV19
CDR3 length: 12
J gene: TRBJ2-7
CDR3 DNA: TGTGCCAGTAGTATCCCACCCTACGAGCAGTACTTC
CDR3 protein: CASSIPPYEQYF

clone size: -
D gene: TRBD2
V gene: TRBV10-2
CDR3 length: 15
J gene: TRBJ2-3
CDR3 DNA: TGCGCCAGCAGCGTGACTAGCAGGAACACAGATACGCAGTATTTT
CDR3 protein: CASSVTSRNTDTQYF

clone size: few
D gene: TRBD1
V gene: TRBV10-3
CDR3 length: 16
J gene: TRBJ2-7
CDR3 DNA: TGTGCCATCAGTGGAAGACAGGGAATGGACTTCTACGAGCAGTACTTC
CDR3 protein: CAISGRQGMDFYEQYF

clone size: -
D gene: TRBD2
V gene: TRBV27
CDR3 length: 16
J gene: TRBJ2-7
CDR3 DNA: TGTGCCAGCAGTCTTCTAGCGGGAGGACTCACCTACGAGCAGTACTTC
CDR3 protein: CASSLLAGGLTYEQYF

clone size: -
D gene: -
V gene: TRBV4-3
CDR3 length: 13
J gene: TRBJ1-2
CDR3 DNA: TGCGCCAGCAGCCAAGATCCCATCTATGGCTACACCTTC
CDR3 protein: CASSQDPIYGYTF

clone size: -
D gene: -
V gene: TRBV29-1
CDR3 length: 13
J gene: TRBJ1-3
CDR3 DNA: TGCAGCGTTGCCCGGGACTCTGGAAACACCATATATTTT
CDR3 protein: CSVARDSGNTIYF

clone size: -
D gene: TRBD1
V gene: TRBV29-1
CDR3 length: 13
J gene: TRBJ1-5
CDR3 DNA: TGCAGCGTTGGTACAGGGGACAATCAGCCCCAGCATTTT
CDR3 protein: CSVGTGDNQPQHF

clone size: -
D gene: -
V gene: TRBV4-1
CDR3 length: 12
J gene: TRBJ2-7
CDR3 DNA: TGCGCCAGCAGCCACCCAGGGAACGAGCAGTACTTC
CDR3 protein: CASSHPGNEQYF